These 32 T cell receptor beta chains were all obtained from the same sample, sequenced in a study of technical replicates of blood from several donors. Clones were sequenced by immunoSEQ multiplex PCR, and TCRdb holds only the in-frame ones, with some missing. The data show under 85,000 clones, around 97% seen once. Sequencing was performed on T cells isolated from PBMCs. These receptors all stem from a human donor in good health.

In DNA, the CDR3 is TGCGCCAGGTCGCAGGGGAACCAAGAGACCCAGTACTTC. It yields the protein CARSQGNQETQYF. The rearrangement links TRBV10-1 to TRBJ2-5; D perhaps matches TRBD1 (6 bases). CDR1 is WNHNN, CDR2 SYGVQD, per germline (reference sequence). This CDR3 spans 13 amino acids. Trimming took 9 bases from V and 0 from J, leaving 11 bases between them.

This chain joins TRBV9 and TRBJ1-2, with a possible D match to TRBD1 (6 bases). Germline assignment: CDR1 SGDLS and CDR2 YYNGEE. This CDR3 contains 15 residues. The V and J ends lost 3 bases and 5 bases respectively, with 17 bases between them. CDR3 in DNA: TGTGCCAGCAGCGCGTCTTCGGGCAGGGGATATGGCTACACCTTC. Translation: CASSASSGRGYGYTF.

The chain uses TRBV21-1 and TRBJ1-1. TRBV21-1 is recorded as a pseudogene. This CDR3 is built from 13 residues. CDR3 DNA sequence: TGTGCCAGCAGAAGCCGTTGCGGCGAGGCAGCTTTCTTT. It translates to CASRSRCGEAAFF.

The J gene is TRBJ2-2, the V gene TRBV7-8; TRBD1 agrees at 8 bases. The CDR3 extends over 16 amino acids. Germline CDR1 is SGHVS and CDR2 is FQNEAQ. The V gene end was trimmed by 2 bases and the J gene end by 5 bases; junction bases not matched to a gene: 7. CDR3 protein: CASSLNRGARTGELFF. The CDR3 DNA reads TGTGCCAGCAGCTTAAACAGGGGGGCAAGGACCGGGGAGCTGTTTTTT. The variable domain in full, completed from reference TRBV7-8 and TRBJ2-2, reads GAGVSQSPRYKVAKRGQDVALRCDPISGHVSLFWYQQALGQGPEFLTYFQNEAQLDKSGLPSDRFFAERPEGSVSTLKIQRTQQEDSAVYLCASSLNRGARTGELFFGEGSRLTVL.

The genes are TRBV6-4 and TRBJ1-6, with D hard to call. The CDR3 is 15 residues long. The germline V gene encodes CDR1 MRHNA and CDR2 SNTAGT. Trimming cost V 5 bases and J 8 bases, with 16 bases left between them. CDR3 DNA sequence: TGTGCCAGCAGTCCTAACGGGGTTTGGGATTCACCCCTCCACTTT. This gives the protein CASSPNGVWDSPLHF.

This clone occurred once. The chain employs TRBV2 and TRBJ2-4; possible D gene TRBD2, 6 bases. The V gene lost 10 bases and the J gene lost 2 bases, with 12 bases spanning the gap. The CDR3 has 13 residues. Germline lookup yields CDR1 SNHLY and CDR2 FYNNEI. The CDR3, as DNA: TGTGCCACCACGAGCGGGTCCAAAAACATTCAGTACTTC. As protein: CATTSGSKNIQYF.

The table lists this clone with a few counts. This sequence joins TRBV4-1 and TRBJ2-1; TRBD2 might be the D (7 bases). This CDR3 is built from 14 residues. Germline-derived CDR1 and CDR2 are MGHRA and YSYEKL. V lost 6 bases and J lost 1, with 10 bases in between. The chain's CDR3 is CASRRGGSYNEQFF. CDR3 coding DNA: TGCGCCAGCAGGAGGGGGGGGTCCTACAATGAGCAGTTCTTC.

The chain carries TRBV7-9 and TRBJ2-1, with 12 bases identical to TRBD2. The CDR3 is made up of 16 amino acids. V trimming: 4 bases; J trimming: 7 bases; junction bases outside the gene matches: 8. Germline lookup yields CDR1 SEHNR and CDR2 FQNEAQ (reference sequence). The CDR3 loop reads CASSSTTSGRENEQFF. CDR3 nucleotide sequence: TGTGCCAGCAGCTCTACGACTAGCGGGAGAGAGAATGAGCAGTTCTTC.

The V and J genes are TRBV6-4 and TRBJ2-3; D is undetermined. There are 12 residues in the CDR3. Trimming pared 0 bases from V and 5 bases from J, leaving 3 bases between. The V gene's germline CDR1 is MRHNA and CDR2 SNTAGT. CDR3 sequence: CASSDSRDTQYF. The CDR3 nucleotides read TGTGCCAGCAGTGACTCGAGAGATACGCAGTATTTT.

The CDR3 DNA is TGCGCCAGCAGCTTGGAACTAGCGGGAGCCAATGAGCAGTTCTTC. It codes for CASSLELAGANEQFF. J is TRBJ2-1 and V is TRBV5-1; TRBD2 matches 11 bases. The V gene end was trimmed by 0 bases and the J gene end by 6 bases; junction bases not matched to a gene: 2. Germline V gene sequence: CDR1 SGHRS, CDR2 YFSETQ. The CDR3 totals 15 residues.

The rearrangement joins TRBV9 to TRBJ1-1; D gene uncertain. Trimming took 2 bases from V and 4 from J, leaving 15 bases between them. Looked up from germline, CDR1 is SGDLS and CDR2 is YYNGEE. The CDR3 covers 15 residues. The CDR3 region is CASSVAGVMGTEAFF. The CDR3, as DNA: TGTGCCAGCAGCGTCGCCGGGGTTATGGGCACTGAAGCTTTCTTT.

The rearrangement joins TRBV4-2 to TRBJ2-7, with TRBD2 matching over 10 bases. CDR3 size: 16 residues. V lost 2 bases, J lost 0 bases, and 4 bases stayed unmatched. Germline V gives CDR1 LGHNA, CDR2 YNFKEQ. This chain's CDR3 is CASSQIAGGSSYEQYF. The CDR3 DNA follows: TGTGCCAGCAGCCAAATAGCGGGGGGCAGCTCCTACGAGCAGTACTTC.

CDR3 nucleotides: TGCGCCAGCAGCTTGGAAAATAGCGGGAGCGCCGGGGAGCTGTTTTTT. Protein: CASSLENSGSAGELFF. The chain links TRBV5-1 to TRBJ2-2; 9 bases are shared with TRBD2. CDR3 length: 16 amino acids. CDR1 SGHRS and CDR2 YFSETQ come from the germline V gene. Germline trimming cut 0 bases from V and 6 bases from J; bases unmatched to any gene: 6.

This clone has only one observation. The chain combines TRBV9 with TRBJ2-1; TRBD2 agrees at 7 bases. The CDR3 sequence is 11 residues long. Germline CDR1 reads SGDLS; CDR2 reads YYNGEE. Germline trimming cut 6 bases from V and 7 bases from J; bases unmatched to any gene: 1. The CDR3 is CASMGGNEQFF. The CDR3 DNA reads as TGTGCCAGCATGGGGGGGAATGAGCAGTTCTTC.

The chain recombines TRBV11-2 with TRBJ1-3; the match to TRBD1 covers 7 bases. This CDR3 has 15 amino acids. CDR1 and CDR2 from the germline V gene are SGHAT and FQNNGV. J gave up 2 bases and V 5 bases, and 6 bases lay outside the gene matches. CDR3 amino acids: CASSQYRGPGNTIYF. The CDR3 DNA reads as TGTGCCAGCAGCCAATACAGGGGTCCTGGAAACACCATATATTTT.

This clone has a single count. The chain couples TRBV19 to TRBJ2-7, with TRBD2 identical over 8 bases. V lost 4 bases to trimming and J lost 6 bases; unmatched junction nucleotides: 11. Germline V gene lookup returns CDR1 LNHDA and CDR2 SQIVND (reference sequence). There are 15 residues in the CDR3. CDR3 DNA sequence: TGTGCCAGTAGTAGATTATACGGGGGGGCCAGCGAGCAGTACTTC. This encodes CASSRLYGGASEQYF. The variable domain in full, with the rest retrieved from reference TRBV19 and TRBJ2-7, is DGGITQSPKYLFRKEGQNVTLSCEQNLNHDAMYWYRQDPGQGLRLIYYSQIVNDFQKGDIAEGYSVSREKKESFPLTVTSAQKNPTAFYLCASSRLYGGASEQYFGPGTRLTVT.

CDR3 DNA: TGTGCCAGCAGTTCTACAGGGACGAACACTGAAGCTTTCTTT. Translated, it gives CASSSTGTNTEAFF. The chain is built from TRBV28 and TRBJ1-1; D may be TRBD1 (6 bases). Trimming cost V 4 bases and J 1 base, with 10 bases left between them. The CDR3 is 14 amino acids. Germline V lookup: CDR1 MDHEN, CDR2 SYDVKM.

The chain is built from TRBV6-5 and TRBJ2-3, with a possible D match to TRBD2 (6 bases). The CDR3 runs to 13 residues. V was cut by 5 bases and J by 5 bases, with 11 bases left in between. Germline V gene sequence: CDR1 MNHEY, CDR2 SVGAGI. This chain's CDR3 is CASSTTAGDTQYF. The CDR3 DNA reads TGTGCCAGCAGTACCACAGCGGGAGATACGCAGTATTTT.

The V call is TRBV7-9, the J call TRBJ2-5, with TRBD2 matching 8 bases. V lost 2 bases to trimming and J lost 0 bases; unmatched junction nucleotides: 11. Germline lookup yields CDR1 SEHNR and CDR2 FQNEAQ (reference sequence). CDR3 length: 18 amino acids. In DNA form, the CDR3 reads TGTGCCAGCAGCTTAAACCCCCCGGCTAGCGGGCACCAAGAGACCCAGTACTTC. Translation gives CASSLNPPASGHQETQYF.

J is TRBJ1-2 and V is TRBV30, with unresolved D. The V and J ends lost 5 bases and 3 bases respectively, with 16 bases between them. This CDR3 is 14 amino acids long. The germline V gene encodes CDR1 GTSNPN and CDR2 SVGIG (reference sequence). CDR3 amino acids: CAWAGIRRYYGYTF. CDR3 coding DNA: TGTGCCTGGGCGGGGATCCGACGGTACTATGGCTACACCTTC.

The chain recombines TRBV11-2 with TRBJ2-7; the match to TRBD1 covers 7 bases. V gave up 1 base and J gave up 6 bases; unmatched junction bases: 9. The CDR3 totals 15 residues. Germline V gives CDR1 SGHAT, CDR2 FQNNGV. The CDR3 DNA is TGTGCCAGCAGCTTAGTCAGACAGGGCGGTTCCGAGCAGTACTTC. Its translation is CASSLVRQGGSEQYF.

The chain combines TRBV4-1 with TRBJ1-5; D ambiguous. Germline V gives CDR1 MGHRA, CDR2 YSYEKL. The CDR3 loop spans 15 amino acids. The V end lost 1 base, the J end lost 0 bases, and 7 bases lay between the germline ends. Here the CDR3 DNA reads TGCGCCAGCAGCCAAGTCTCGTCTAGCAATCAGCCCCAGCATTTT. Amino acids: CASSQVSSSNQPQHF.

CDR3 nucleotides: TGTGCCATCAGGACCTTTGACAGGGGGCGTAGGAATTCACCCCTCCACTTT. Translation: CAIRTFDRGRRNSPLHF. V usage is TRBV10-3 and J usage is TRBJ1-6; TRBD1 matches 10 bases. The germline gives CDR1 ENHRY, CDR2 SYGVKD. This CDR3 has 17 residues. After removal of 6 bases from V and 7 bases from J, the junction contained 12 bases not matched to a gene.

V is TRBV27 and J is TRBJ1-4; perhaps TRBD1 as D (5 bases). Deletions cut 7 bases from V and 0 bases from J, with 18 bases between. Germline CDR1 and CDR2: MNHEY and SMNVEV (reference sequence). This CDR3 has 17 residues. CDR3 amino acids: CASTKRGRVATNEKLFF. Written as DNA, the CDR3 is TGTGCCAGCACCAAAAGGGGCAGGGTGGCAACTAATGAAAAACTGTTTTTT.

The chain joins TRBV2 to TRBJ2-5, with 9 bases lining up with TRBD2. Germline V gene data show CDR1 as SNHLY and CDR2 as FYNNEI. The CDR3 runs 15 residues. The J segment lost 4 bases and the V segment lost 8 bases, leaving 11 bases of the junction unmatched. The CDR3 sequence is CASDLSGSATETQYF. The CDR3 coding sequence is TGTGCCAGCGATCTTAGCGGGAGCGCCACAGAGACCCAGTACTTC.

The chain employs TRBV5-6 and TRBJ2-1; maybe TRBD2 (6 bases). The germline V gene encodes CDR1 SGHDT and CDR2 YYEEEE. The length of the CDR3 is 16 residues. The V gene lost 3 bases and the J gene lost 8 bases, with 21 bases spanning the gap. The CDR3 nucleotides are TGTGCCAGCAGCTCACCACTAGCCCGCCCTGAAGATGAGCAGTTCTTC. This codes for CASSSPLARPEDEQFF.

The gene calls are TRBV6-4 and TRBJ2-3; perhaps TRBD1 as D (6 bases). The germline gives CDR1 MRHNA, CDR2 SNTAGT. There are 15 residues in the CDR3. V was cut by 8 bases and J by 2 bases, with 17 bases left in between. Here the CDR3 DNA reads TGTGCCAGCCGGGACAAGGCGGTTCCCACAGATACGCAGTATTTT. This sequence encodes CASRDKAVPTDTQYF.

The chain is built from TRBV6-1 and TRBJ1-3, with TRBD1 as a possible D gene (5 bases). Germline lookup yields CDR1 MNHNS and CDR2 SASEGT. The V gene lost 7 bases and the J gene lost 7 bases, with 17 bases spanning the gap. The CDR3 contains 14 residues. CDR3 DNA sequence: TGTGCCAGCATTTTTGTAACGGGGGACAACACCATATATTTT. It specifies CASIFVTGDNTIYF.

The gene calls are TRBV11-3 and TRBJ2-7, with 12 bases aligning to TRBD2. The CDR3 has 13 residues. Per the germline V gene, CDR1 is SGHNT and CDR2 is YENEEA. The trim removed 5 bases at V and 7 bases at J, leaving 3 bases unmatched. CDR3 in DNA: TGTGCCAGCAGCCCCGGACTAGCGGGAGAGCAGTACTTC. This encodes CASSPGLAGEQYF.

The chain carries TRBV6-5 and TRBJ2-7; no clear D. Trimming shortened V by 0 bases and J by 2 bases, and 14 bases separated the two germline ends. CDR1 and CDR2 from the germline V gene are MNHEY and SVGAGI. There are 16 residues in the CDR3. The CDR3 DNA sequence: TGTGCCAGCAGTTACTCCTCGAGTCGCCGTCCCTACGAGCAGTACTTC. Protein: CASSYSSSRRPYEQYF.

The V gene is TRBV7-9, the J gene TRBJ2-2; a possible D gene is TRBD1 (6 bases). CDR1 is SEHNR and CDR2 is FQNEAQ in the germline V gene (reference sequence). This CDR3 has 14 amino acids. Trimming left V 4 bases short and J 7 bases short, with 13 bases between. CDR3 bases: TGTGCCAGCAGCTCAGGACAGTTCGGCGGGGAGCTGTTTTTT. This codes for CASSSGQFGGELFF.

The chain employs TRBV28 and TRBJ2-7; TRBD2 matches at 7 bases. This CDR3 is built from 15 residues. V shed 4 bases and J 7 bases; nucleotides not matched to a gene: 13. The V gene's germline CDR1 is MDHEN and CDR2 SYDVKM. The CDR3 loop is CASSSPGTTPKEQYF. CDR3 sequence (DNA): TGTGCCAGCAGTTCACCCGGGACTACCCCTAAGGAGCAGTACTTC.